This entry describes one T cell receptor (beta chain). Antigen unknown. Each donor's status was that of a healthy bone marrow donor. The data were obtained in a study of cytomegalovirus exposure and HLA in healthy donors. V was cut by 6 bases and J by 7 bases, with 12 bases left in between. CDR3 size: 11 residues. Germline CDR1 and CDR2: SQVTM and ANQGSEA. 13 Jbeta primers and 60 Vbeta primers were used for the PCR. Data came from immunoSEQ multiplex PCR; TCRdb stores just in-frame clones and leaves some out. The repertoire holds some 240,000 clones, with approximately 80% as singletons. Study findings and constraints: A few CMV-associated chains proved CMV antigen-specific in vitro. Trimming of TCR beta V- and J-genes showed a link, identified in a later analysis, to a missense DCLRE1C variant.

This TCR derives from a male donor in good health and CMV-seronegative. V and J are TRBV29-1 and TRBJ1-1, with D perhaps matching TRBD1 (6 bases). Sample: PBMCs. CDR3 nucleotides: TGCAGCGTCGACAGGACCCTTGAAGCTTTCTTT. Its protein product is CSVDRTLEAFF.